This is a list of T cell receptor beta chains from one sample in a study of cytomegalovirus exposure and HLA in healthy donors. Assay: immunoSEQ multiplex PCR; the TCRdb copy retains only in-frame clones and omits some. Of over 45,000 clones listed, over 75% are singletons. Input material: PBMCs. These receptor sequences come from a boy younger than 18 in good health and CMV-seropositive. The CDR3 runs from the conserved cysteine through the conserved F or W. D genes are given only for firm matches. Clone size is stated in some rows and not others, as once, few, many or a class when expanded.

clone_size j_call v_call d_call cdr3_aa cdr3_nt
NA TRBJ1-1 TRBV12-1 NA CASSFAGLNTEAFF TGTGCCAGCAGCTTTGCGGGGCTGAACACTGAAGCTTTCTTT
NA TRBJ1-2 TRBV4-1 NA CASSQTSGRYGYTF TGCGCCAGCAGCCAAACTAGCGGACGGTATGGCTACACCTTC
NA TRBJ1-1 TRBV6-1 NA CASSERFRAVLGYTEAFF TGTGCCAGCAGTGAACGTTTCAGGGCTGTTCTCGGGTACACTGAAGCTTTCTTT
few TRBJ1-1 TRBV29-1 TRBD1 CSVSVRRTGTEAFF TGCAGCGTTTCTGTACGCAGGACAGGCACTGAAGCTTTCTTT
NA TRBJ1-1 TRBV5-4 NA CASSLGGLTEAFF TGTGCCAGCAGCTTGGGAGGGCTTACTGAAGCTTTCTTT
few TRBJ1-2 TRBV5-1 TRBD1 CASSASRDRKYGYTF TGCGCCAGCAGCGCAAGCCGGGACAGAAAGTATGGCTACACCTTC
NA TRBJ1-1 TRBV4-1 NA CASSHAGQRNTEAFF TGCGCCAGCAGCCACGCCGGACAGCGGAACACTGAAGCTTTCTTT
NA TRBJ2-5 TRBV7-3 TRBD2 CASSPTSRETQYF TGTGCCAGCAGCCCGACTAGCAGGGAGACCCAGTACTTC
NA TRBJ1-2 TRBV13 NA CASSLGGSANYGYTF TGTGCCAGCAGCTTAGGGGGCTCCGCTAACTATGGCTACACCTTC
few TRBJ2-6 TRBV4-1 TRBD1 CASSQDDRAGANVLTF TGCGCCAGCAGCCAGGACGACAGGGCTGGGGCCAACGTCCTGACTTTC
NA TRBJ1-4 TRBV19 NA CASNRPGSEKLFF TGTGCCAGTAATCGACCGGGGAGTGAAAAACTGTTTTTT
NA TRBJ2-2 TRBV6-5 TRBD2 CASSYHLAGTGELFF TGTGCCAGCAGTTACCATCTAGCGGGCACCGGGGAGCTGTTTTTT
once TRBJ1-1 TRBV10-3 TRBD1 CAISDNRGDTEAFF TGTGCCATCAGTGATAACAGGGGGGACACTGAAGCTTTCTTT
NA TRBJ1-1 TRBV9 NA CASSVGGDTEAFF TGTGCCAGCAGCGTCGGGGGGGACACTGAAGCTTTCTTT
NA TRBJ1-1 TRBV5-6 NA CASSLWSSLTMNTEAFF TGTGCCAGCAGCTTATGGTCGTCTCTGACAATGAACACTGAAGCTTTCTTT
once TRBJ2-1 TRBV7-2 TRBD2 CASSLAAGGHEQFF TGTGCCAGCAGCTTAGCAGCGGGGGGTCATGAGCAGTTCTTC
NA TRBJ2-3 TRBV18 NA CASSPSSPADTQYF TGTGCCAGCTCACCCTCCTCCCCCGCAGATACGCAGTATTTT
NA TRBJ1-2 TRBV10-2 TRBD1 CASNVQGAQGYTF TGCGCCAGCAACGTACAGGGGGCACAAGGCTACACCTTC
NA TRBJ1-1 TRBV7-2 NA CASSRNTEAFF TGTGCCAGCAGCCGTAACACTGAAGCTTTCTTT
once TRBJ1-2 TRBV25-1 NA CASAGTLNGYTF TGTGCCTCCGCCGGGACACTTAATGGCTACACCTTC
NA TRBJ2-5 TRBV19 TRBD1 CASRGQGAFVETQYF TGTGCCAGTAGGGGACAGGGGGCATTCGTAGAGACCCAGTACTTC
NA TRBJ1-5 TRBV2 NA CASSGEGEVQPQHF TGTGCCAGCAGTGGGGAGGGAGAGGTCCAGCCCCAGCATTTT
NA TRBJ1-1 TRBV10-1 NA CASTPGDEAFF TGCGCCAGCACTCCAGGCGACGAAGCTTTCTTT
NA TRBJ1-6 TRBV12-5 NA CASGLKGPLIYSNSPLHF TGTGCTAGTGGTTTGAAGGGGCCACTAATTTATAGTAATTCACCCCTCCACTTT
NA TRBJ2-3 TRBV6-1 TRBD1 CASRRSGQGTDTQYF TGTGCCAGCAGGAGATCGGGACAGGGCACAGATACGCAGTATTTT
NA TRBJ2-5 TRBV6-6 NA CASSPSLGGSKETQYF TGTGCCAGCAGTCCATCCCTGGGGGGATCGAAAGAGACCCAGTACTTC
NA TRBJ2-7 TRBV19 NA CASSRGGFYEQYF TGTGCCAGTAGTCGAGGAGGTTTTTACGAGCAGTACTTC
NA TRBJ1-2 TRBV27 NA CASSSGHYGYTF TGTGCCAGCAGTTCAGGGCACTATGGCTACACCTTC
NA TRBJ2-7 TRBV5-5 TRBD1 CASSFQGAGYEQYF TGTGCCAGCAGCTTCCAGGGGGCTGGGTACGAGCAGTACTTC
once TRBJ1-2 TRBV29-1 NA CSVDIWQGGGYTF TGCAGCGTTGACATTTGGCAGGGTGGTGGCTACACCTTC
few TRBJ2-7 TRBV11-3 NA CASSLDSVGRAPYEQYF TGTGCCAGCAGCTTAGATAGTGTAGGCAGGGCCCCTTACGAGCAGTACTTC
NA TRBJ2-2 TRBV6-5 TRBD1 CASSYDVKNRGGELFF TGTGCCAGCAGTTACGACGTTAAAAACAGGGGCGGGGAGCTGTTTTTT
NA TRBJ1-5 TRBV19 NA CASSSSLQGNQPQHF TGTGCCAGTAGTTCCTCATTACAGGGAAATCAGCCCCAGCATTTT
NA TRBJ2-5 TRBV5-4 TRBD2 CASSSRGGGGETQYF TGTGCCAGCAGCTCGCGGGGGGGCGGAGGAGAGACCCAGTACTTC
NA TRBJ2-3 TRBV7-7 TRBD2 CASSLAPGGKTDTQYF TGTGCTAGCAGCTTAGCGCCCGGGGGGAAGACAGATACGCAGTATTTT
NA TRBJ2-1 TRBV19 TRBD2 CASSITSGGALGNNEQFF TGTGCCAGTAGTATAACCAGCGGGGGGGCCCTTGGAAACAATGAGCAGTTCTTC
NA TRBJ2-2 TRBV21-1 NA CAGQMNTGELFF TGTGCCGGACAGATGAACACCGGGGAGCTGTTTTTT
few TRBJ1-1 TRBV6-6 NA CASSSHEMRTDEAFF TGTGCCAGCAGTTCCCATGAGATGAGGACAGATGAAGCTTTCTTT
NA TRBJ2-7 TRBV18 NA CASSPPAFYEQYF TGTGCCAGCTCACCACCCGCGTTCTACGAGCAGTACTTC
NA TRBJ1-1 TRBV27 NA CASSLGRRTEAFF TGTGCCAGCAGTTTAGGGAGGAGAACTGAAGCTTTCTTT
NA TRBJ2-1 TRBV19 TRBD2 CASAAGGLNGNEQFF TGTGCCAGTGCAGCGGGGGGCCTAAACGGGAATGAGCAGTTCTTC
NA TRBJ2-3 TRBV18 TRBD1 CASSPRTGEDTQYF TGTGCCAGCTCACCCCGGACAGGGGAAGATACGCAGTATTTT
NA TRBJ2-7 TRBV5-6 TRBD1 CASSLVGQGYEQYF TGTGCCAGCAGCTTGGTAGGACAGGGATACGAGCAGTACTTC
NA TRBJ2-1 TRBV5-6 TRBD1 CASSRTGAYNEQFF TGTGCCAGCAGCCGGACAGGGGCCTACAATGAGCAGTTCTTC
few TRBJ1-5 TRBV10-2 TRBD1 CASRDRGYQPQHF TGCGCCAGCCGCGACAGGGGATATCAGCCCCAGCATTTT
few TRBJ1-2 TRBV5-1 NA CASSASRTVYGYTF TGCGCCAGCAGCGCCTCCCGGACAGTCTATGGCTACACCTTC
NA TRBJ2-2 TRBV12-2 NA CAPPCGLAWGGELFF TGTGCACCCCCTTGTGGTCTAGCGTGGGGGGGGGAGCTGTTTTTT
NA TRBJ1-6 TRBV6-5 NA CASSYSLRTPLHF TGTGCCAGCAGTTACTCGCTGCGAACACCCCTCCACTTT
NA TRBJ2-1 TRBV27 TRBD2 CASSPRGGGPYNEQFF TGTGCCAGCAGTCCCCGGGGCGGGGGGCCTTACAATGAGCAGTTCTTC
NA TRBJ1-2 TRBV10-2 NA CASSDPPGLNYGYTF TGCGCCAGCAGTGACCCCCCGGGACTCAACTATGGCTACACCTTC